Listed here are 32 T cell receptor beta chains from one sample, sequenced in a study of graft-versus-host responses after intestinal transplantation. Generated by immunoSEQ multiplex PCR, the TCRdb table keeps only in-frame clones and is missing some. The sample includes over 55,000 clones, around 91% seen only once; the top ten take approximately 1.4%. No antigen has been identified for these receptors. The sequencing used unstimulated CD8+ T cells sorted from spleen or lymph node cells, collected before intestinal transplant. The origin of the receptors is a human donor who received an intestinal transplant.

The rearrangement links TRBV27 to TRBJ2-7, with 10 bases matching TRBD1. The germline CDR1 and CDR2 sequences are MNHEY and SMNVEV (reference sequence). The CDR3 covers 15 residues. V shed 3 bases and J 3 bases; nucleotides not matched to a gene: 5. In nucleotides, the CDR3 is TGTGCCAGCAGTTTGACAGGGGGCTCGGGCTACGAGCAGTACTTC. This gives the protein CASSLTGGSGYEQYF.

Here the CDR3 reads CASSPQTEAFF. In DNA form, the CDR3 reads TGTGCCAGCAGCCCTCAGACTGAAGCTTTCTTT. The V and J genes are TRBV9 and TRBJ1-1, with D hard to call. CDR1 and CDR2 (germline): SGDLS, YYNGEE. This CDR3 comprises 11 residues. V was pared by 4 bases and J by 5 bases, with 6 bases between.

The chain carries TRBV5-1 and TRBJ1-1; 8 bases align to TRBD1. With 4 bases clipped from V and 5 bases from J, the junction kept 7 bases outside the gene matches. CDR1 is SGHRS, CDR2 YFSETQ, per germline. The CDR3 is 14 residues long. DNA for the CDR3: TGCGCCAGCAGCGACGGACAGGGTGAGACTGAAGCTTTCTTT. It codes for CASSDGQGETEAFF.

The genes are TRBV19 and TRBJ2-7, with 12 bases fitting TRBD2. V trimming: 1 base; J trimming: 6 bases; junction bases outside the gene matches: 4. CDR3 length: 15 amino acids. The germline V gene has CDR1 LNHDA and CDR2 SQIVND (reference sequence). The CDR3 region is CASSIGTSGVLEQYF. CDR3 DNA sequence: TGTGCCAGTAGTATAGGGACTAGCGGGGTACTCGAGCAGTACTTC. The full variable domain, with the rest looked up from reference TRBV19 and TRBJ2-7, is DGGITQSPKYLFRKEGQNVTLSCEQNLNHDAMYWYRQDPGQGLRLIYYSQIVNDFQKGDIAEGYSVSREKKESFPLTVTSAQKNPTAFYLCASSIGTSGVLEQYFGPGTRLTVT.

The J gene is TRBJ2-7, the V gene TRBV15; D is unresolved. The V gene's germline CDR1 is LNHNV and CDR2 YYDKDF (reference sequence). V dropped 6 bases and J dropped 3 bases, with 15 bases sitting between them. CDR3 length: 14 amino acids. CDR3 region: CATSPDRSGYEQYF. The CDR3 region has the DNA TGTGCCACCAGTCCGGATAGATCGGGCTACGAGCAGTACTTC.

The V and J genes are TRBV9 and TRBJ1-2; D may be TRBD1 (6 bases). This CDR3 has 13 residues. Germline V lookup: CDR1 SGDLS, CDR2 YYNGEE. The V end was cut by 3 bases, the J end by 5 bases, with 11 bases between. DNA for the CDR3: TGTGCCAGCAGCGCACCCACAGGGTATGGCTACACCTTC. This encodes CASSAPTGYGYTF. The variable domain in full, with the rest retrieved from reference TRBV9 and TRBJ1-2, is DSGVTQTPKHLITATGQRVTLRCSPRSGDLSVYWYQQSLDQGLQFLIQYYNGEERAKGNILERFSAQQFPDLHSELNLSSLELGDSALYFCASSAPTGYGYTFGSGTRLTVV.

A word on this clone: This sample also contains other DNA sequences that code for the same CDR3. The rearrangement links TRBV5-6 to TRBJ1-1; TRBD1 aligns across 7 bases. The CDR3 runs 12 residues. The germline V gene encodes CDR1 SGHDT and CDR2 YYEEEE. J was trimmed by 8 bases and V by 4 bases; bases with no gene match: 5. CDR3 sequence: CASSPGTAEAFF. CDR3 bases: TGTGCCAGCAGCCCAGGGACAGCGGAAGCTTTCTTT.

The chain links TRBV5-1 to TRBJ2-2; D is uncertain. Germline CDR1 SGHRS, CDR2 YFSETQ. The CDR3 is 12 residues long. V dropped 7 bases and J dropped 4 bases, with 8 bases sitting between them. This CDR3 is CASLAGTGELFF. The CDR3, as DNA: TGCGCCAGCTTAGCCGGCACCGGGGAGCTGTTTTTT. Variable domain in full (rest from reference TRBV5-1 and TRBJ2-2): KAGVTQTPRYLIKTRGQQVTLSCSPISGHRSVSWYQQTPGQGLQFLFEYFSETQRNKGNFPGRFSGRQFSNSRSEMNVSTLELGDSALYLCASLAGTGELFFGEGSRLTVL.

The V call is TRBV4-1, the J call TRBJ1-3; 9 bases align to TRBD1. With V trimmed by 4 bases and J by 2 bases, 6 bases remained unmatched. This CDR3 has 16 residues. Looked up from germline, CDR1 is MGHRA and CDR2 is YSYEKL. Written as DNA, the CDR3 is TGCGCCAGCAGCCCCGGACAGGGGATCGCTGGAAACACCATATATTTT. Residues: CASSPGQGIAGNTIYF.

Points on this clone: The junction differs from germline at one of its ends, possibly a read error. This sequence joins TRBV27 and TRBJ2-7; D is unclear. The CDR3 spans 11 residues. Germline values: CDR1 MNHEY, CDR2 SMNVEV (reference sequence). CDR3 DNA sequence: TGTGCCAGCAGTTCTTCCTCCGAGCAGTACTTC. Amino acid sequence: CASSSSSEQYF.

The chain uses TRBV6-5 and TRBJ2-7, with 7 bases aligning to TRBD2. Per germline, CDR1 MNHEY and CDR2 SVGAGI. With 0 bases clipped from V and 4 bases from J, the junction kept 3 bases outside the gene matches. The CDR3 is made up of 14 amino acids. CDR3 bases: TGTGCCAGCAGTTACTCGGGGGAGGGGTACGAGCAGTACTTC. This codes for CASSYSGEGYEQYF.

The rearrangement joins TRBV6-1 to TRBJ2-1; D unresolved. Germline lookup yields CDR1 MNHNS and CDR2 SASEGT. The CDR3 totals 10 residues. Trimming stripped 5 bases from V and 8 bases from J, with 4 bases between. The CDR3 loop is CASSRDEQFF. Written as DNA, the CDR3 is TGTGCCAGCAGTCGTGATGAGCAGTTCTTC.

The V gene is TRBV6-6, the J gene TRBJ2-3; D gene unclear. The CDR3 covers 12 residues. The V end was cut by 4 bases, the J end by 5 bases, with 7 bases between. Germline V gene sequence: CDR1 MNHNY, CDR2 SVGAGI (reference sequence). The CDR3 reads CASSSPGDTQYF. CDR3 nucleotide sequence: TGTGCCAGCAGTTCGCCCGGAGATACGCAGTATTTT.

The chain couples TRBV10-3 to TRBJ2-3, with 9 bases lining up with TRBD1. J lost 3 bases, V lost 6 bases, and 4 bases had no gene match. The germline CDR1 and CDR2 sequences are ENHRY and SYGVKD. The CDR3 loop spans 14 amino acids. For the CDR3, the DNA is TGTGCCATCAGGGGGACAGGGAGGACAGATACGCAGTATTTT. Translation: CAIRGTGRTDTQYF.

This clone was seen a single time. This chain joins TRBV6-6 and TRBJ1-3; 7 bases agree with TRBD1. The ends lost 5 bases at V and 0 bases at J; junction bases unmatched: 4. Looked up from germline, CDR1 is MNHNY and CDR2 is SVGAGI (reference sequence). This CDR3 has 15 amino acids. The chain's CDR3 is CASSHTGVSGNTIYF. CDR3 bases: TGTGCCAGCAGTCATACAGGGGTCTCTGGAAACACCATATATTTT.

The chain is built from TRBV6-4 and TRBJ1-1; D possibly corresponds to TRBD1 (5 bases). Looked up from germline, CDR1 is MRHNA and CDR2 is SNTAGT. V was trimmed by 2 bases and J by 1 base, leaving 8 bases between them. CDR3 size: 14 residues. CDR3: CASSDGQGNTEAFF. The CDR3 bases are TGTGCCAGCAGTGACGGCCAGGGGAACACTGAAGCTTTCTTT.

V gene TRBV7-9 combines with J gene TRBJ1-2; tentatively, D is TRBD1 (5 bases). The CDR3 extends over 13 amino acids. V was clipped by 3 bases and J by 8 bases, with 13 bases between them. The germline V gene has CDR1 SEHNR and CDR2 FQNEAQ (reference sequence). CDR3 sequence: CASSFYTEGGYTF. The CDR3 DNA reads TGTGCCAGCAGCTTCTATACGGAGGGGGGCTACACCTTC.

J is TRBJ2-2 and V is TRBV5-6; 7 positions match TRBD2. V dropped 0 bases and J dropped 3; count of bases not matched to a gene: 5. The CDR3 has 16 amino acids. The germline V gene encodes CDR1 SGHDT and CDR2 YYEEEE. The CDR3 is CASSLGLAAYTGELFF. The CDR3 region has the DNA TGTGCCAGCAGCTTGGGTCTAGCGGCATACACCGGGGAGCTGTTTTTT.

The CDR3 loop is CASSSILGQQNIQYF. CDR3 in DNA: TGTGCCAGCAGCTCGATCCTTGGACAGCAAAACATTCAGTACTTC. The chain recombines TRBV7-9 with TRBJ2-4; weak D call: TRBD1 (6 bases). The CDR3 totals 15 residues. Germline CDR1 reads SEHNR; CDR2 reads FQNEAQ (reference sequence). Trimming removed 4 bases at V and 5 bases at J, with 15 bases between.

V usage is TRBV9 and J usage is TRBJ2-3; TRBD1 aligns across 7 bases. The germline V gene encodes CDR1 SGDLS and CDR2 YYNGEE. This CDR3 region has 13 residues. V lost 4 bases to trimming and J lost 6 bases; unmatched junction nucleotides: 5. The CDR3 loop is CASSTGDVDTQYF. In nucleotides, the CDR3 is TGTGCCAGCAGCACAGGGGATGTTGATACGCAGTATTTT.

The chain combines TRBV2 with TRBJ2-7, with TRBD1 identical over 10 bases. Germline V gene data show CDR1 as SNHLY and CDR2 as FYNNEI. Trimming took 7 bases from V and 4 from J; bases not matched to a gene: 10. There are 15 residues in the CDR3. CDR3 DNA: TGTGCCAGCAACGGCCGAGGGACAGGGGTATACGAGCAGTACTTC. This codes for CASNGRGTGVYEQYF.

The chain employs TRBV27 and TRBJ2-7; the D is unclear. Trimming cost V 1 base and J 3 bases, with 10 bases left between them. The CDR3 covers 14 residues. Germline CDR1 reads MNHEY; CDR2 reads SMNVEV (reference sequence). The DNA of the CDR3 is TGTGCCAGCAGTTTATTATGGCCCCACTACGAGCAGTACTTC. The encoded protein is CASSLLWPHYEQYF.

The chain recombines TRBV7-9 with TRBJ2-2; D unclear. The CDR3 has 13 amino acids. Trimming stripped 2 bases from V and 5 bases from J, with 6 bases between. Germline CDR1 reads SEHNR; CDR2 reads FQNEAQ (reference sequence). The chain's CDR3 is CASSLSLTGELFF. CDR3 nucleotide sequence: TGTGCCAGCAGCTTAAGCCTAACCGGGGAGCTGTTTTTT.

This clone came up once. V gene TRBV29-1 combines with J gene TRBJ1-4; D gene uncertain. Trimming removed 1 base from V and 0 bases from J, with 9 bases in between. This CDR3 has 15 residues. Germline V lookup: CDR1 SQVTM, CDR2 ANQGSEA. Here the CDR3 reads CSVEGTEATNEKLFF. In DNA form, the CDR3 reads TGCAGCGTTGAAGGTACGGAGGCAACTAATGAAAAACTGTTTTTT.

V gene TRBV13 combines with J gene TRBJ2-7, with 10 bases identical to TRBD2. CDR1 PRHDT and CDR2 FYEKMQ come from the germline V gene (reference sequence). The CDR3 covers 15 residues. Trimming took 5 bases from V and 2 from J; bases not matched to a gene: 6. CDR3 region: CASSVGLAVAYEQYF. CDR3 nucleotides: TGTGCCAGCAGCGTCGGACTAGCGGTGGCCTACGAGCAGTACTTC.

This clone appeared once. V usage is TRBV29-1 and J usage is TRBJ2-1, with 9 bases fitting TRBD2. CDR1 and CDR2 (germline): SQVTM, ANQGSEA. This CDR3 comprises 18 residues. Trimming cost V 1 base and J 4 bases; bases outside gene matches: 14. CDR3 bases: TGCAGCGTTGAAGTTGAGCTAGCGGGACCAGGTGCTTACAATGAGCAGTTCTTC. Its protein is CSVEVELAGPGAYNEQFF.

The chain uses TRBV13 and TRBJ2-3; 8 bases are shared with TRBD2. The CDR3 runs 15 residues. Germline CDR1 reads PRHDT; CDR2 reads FYEKMQ (reference sequence). After removal of 6 bases from V and 1 base from J, the junction contained 6 bases not matched to a gene. In DNA form, the CDR3 reads TGTGCCAGCAGAGACCCAGCGGGGGGCACAGATACGCAGTATTTT. Residues: CASRDPAGGTDTQYF.

The V call is TRBV2, the J call TRBJ1-2; 9 nucleotides line up with TRBD1. Germline assignment: CDR1 SNHLY and CDR2 FYNNEI. Unmatched junction bases numbered 10, after V lost 0 bases and J lost 8 bases. CDR3 length: 16 amino acids. This chain's CDR3 is CASSEAQRDRVRGYTF. The CDR3 coding sequence is TGTGCCAGCAGTGAAGCCCAGAGGGACAGGGTGCGGGGCTACACCTTC.

The genes are TRBV7-9 and TRBJ2-1; 9 positions match TRBD1. The CDR3 is 15 residues long. In germline, CDR1 is SEHNR, CDR2 FQNEAQ (reference sequence). Germline trimming cut 5 bases from V and 8 bases from J; bases unmatched to any gene: 10. In DNA, the CDR3 is TGTGCCAGCAGCAACCCGGGACAGGGTTTCTATGAGCAGTTCTTC. This codes for CASSNPGQGFYEQFF.

The chain is built from TRBV5-8 and TRBJ2-7, with D possibly matching TRBD1 (5 bases). Deletions cut 6 bases from V and 2 bases from J, with 12 bases between. The CDR3 sequence is 13 residues long. The germline V gene has CDR1 SGHTS and CDR2 YDEGEE. CDR3 bases: TGTGCCAGCAACCAAAGGGGTCCCTACGAGCAGTACTTC. This codes for CASNQRGPYEQYF.

The table lists this clone with a count of one. The chain carries TRBV5-4 and TRBJ1-4; 7 bases align to TRBD1. This CDR3 has 13 amino acids. V was clipped by 6 bases and J by 5 bases; unmatched bases: 4. Germline V gene data show CDR1 as SGHNT and CDR2 as YYREEE (reference sequence). DNA of the CDR3: TGTGCCAGCAAAAGGGACAGCAATGAAAAACTGTTTTTT. Residues: CASKRDSNEKLFF.

The chain couples TRBV11-2 to TRBJ2-7, with D perhaps matching TRBD1 (6 bases). Trimming took off 1 base at V and 0 bases at J, with 13 bases between the two ends. Germline V gene data show CDR1 as SGHAT and CDR2 as FQNNGV. The CDR3 has 16 residues. The DNA of the CDR3 is TGTGCCAGCAGCTTAGGGGCAGGGGAATTCTCCTACGAGCAGTACTTC. Residues: CASSLGAGEFSYEQYF.